This TCR beta chain is from a study of cytomegalovirus exposure and HLA in healthy donors. This CDR3 comprises 14 residues. CDR1 and CDR2 from the germline V gene are SGHAT and FQNNGV. The ends lost 5 bases at V and 7 bases at J; junction bases unmatched: 9. On this clone itself: The antigen is not known.

Study results and limitations: In presence/absence analyses, roughly uniform sequencing depth across donors was assumed. Further analysis, carried out later, found HLA-associated TCR beta chains more clonally expanded than equally common other chains.

It was with 60 Vbeta and 13 Jbeta primers that the PCR ran. Only in-frame clones appear in the TCRdb table, and some are missing; sequencing was by immunoSEQ multiplex PCR. Its clone listing holds around 140,000 clones. The sequenced sample was PBMCs. The sequence was obtained from a woman aged 18 to 35 in good health and CMV-seronegative. The rearrangement links TRBV11-2 to TRBJ2-7, with 9 nucleotides matching TRBD2. CDR3: CASSPGTSSWEQYF. CDR3 DNA: TGTGCCAGCAGCCCCGGGACTAGCTCGTGGGAGCAGTACTTC. Combining the CDR3 with reference TRBV11-2 and TRBJ2-7 gives the whole variable domain EAGVAQSPRYKIIEKRQSVAFWCNPISGHATLYWYQQILGQGPKLLIQFQNNGVVDDSQLPKDRFSAERLKGVDSTLKIQPAKLEDSAVYLCASSPGTSSWEQYFGPGTRLTVT.